The entry below describes one T cell receptor beta chain. The ends were cut back, 1 base at V and 6 bases at J, with 12 bases in the middle. Germline lookup yields CDR1 LGHDT and CDR2 YNNKEL (reference sequence). The CDR3 is made up of 14 amino acids. The sample originates from a study of T cell responses to AZD1222 COVID-19 vaccine. Some clones are missing from TCRdb's copy, which holds only in-frame ones; the method was immunoSEQ multiplex PCR. The repertoire has around 140,000 clones, just over 90% of them found once; the top ten carry more than 0.7%. The specimen was peripheral blood, collected on day 0 of MenACWY control vaccination. The chain couples TRBV3-1 (or the pseudogene TRBV3-2) to TRBJ1-1; D perhaps matches TRBD1 (5 bases). The sequence was obtained from an adult in good health. CDR3 residues: CASSQAGGPPEAFF. In nucleotides, the CDR3 is TGTGCCAGCAGCCAAGCCGGGGGTCCCCCTGAAGCTTTCTTT.